These T cell receptor beta chains were read from a single sample in a study of cytomegalovirus exposure and HLA in healthy donors. Assay used: immunoSEQ multiplex PCR; TCRdb lists only in-frame clones, some missing. The table has 140,000 to 150,000 clones, about 64% seen once. Sequencing used PBMCs. Receptor source: a man aged 60 to 69 in good health and CMV-seronegative. Each CDR3 is given without its conserved first and last residue.

TRBV2,ASRISTGEETQY
TRBV19,ASSIRTAISSGANVLT
TRBV27,ASSLSNLAGAYNEQF
TRBV28,ASRAGQPQH
TRBV28,ASRTGGLYGYT
TRBV5-8,ASSFGGSTDTQY
TRBV7-2,ASSRLGEVGETQY
TRBV20-1,SARELVEAF
TRBV27,ASSHGDTSYEQY
TRBV5-1,ASSLSTSGKHSYEQY
TRBV2,ASSEGGYYEQY
TRBV27,ASSLFGVDRLTGELF
TRBV6-1,ASTSSNSYNEQF
TRBV27,ASSLPPGEAF
TRBV9,ASSLSGRGDTQY
TRBV30,AWKTTNYGYT
TRBV6-5,ASSYRTVGGTEAF
TRBV5-4,ASSTRQNYNSPLH
TRBV5-1,ASTREGSNNEQF
TRBV28,ASSSMQDFSYEQY
TRBV29-1,SVEDLGSTNYGYT